This record looks at one TCR beta chain sequence and its context. This sample is drawn from a study of blood T cell repertoires in COVID-19. In the study overall: The analysed material was cDNA or gDNA that came from T cells, B-cell-depleted T cells, or PBMCs.

Original handling: Quantification of nucleated cells was approximated via reference gene primer amplification. TCRdb's table, derived via immunoSEQ multiplex PCR, lists solely in-frame clones and lacks some. The DNA gave D and trimming, while V, J and clone size come from that table. In the table there are roughly 200,000 clones, 75% to 90% of which are singletons. Germline assignment: CDR1 SNHLY and CDR2 FYNNEI. This CDR3 contains 16 residues. The germline V and J ends were trimmed by 6 bases and 4 bases, with 21 bases remaining between them. Source material: peripheral blood. This sequence was found in a man aged 55 to 70 with acute or convalescent COVID-19. V is TRBV2 and J is TRBJ2-5; the D gene is possibly TRBD2 (7 bases). The CDR3 DNA is TGTGCCAGCAGAGAGGTCCCGTTAGGGGGGGGAGAGACCCAGTACTTC. This gives the protein CASREVPLGGGETQYF.